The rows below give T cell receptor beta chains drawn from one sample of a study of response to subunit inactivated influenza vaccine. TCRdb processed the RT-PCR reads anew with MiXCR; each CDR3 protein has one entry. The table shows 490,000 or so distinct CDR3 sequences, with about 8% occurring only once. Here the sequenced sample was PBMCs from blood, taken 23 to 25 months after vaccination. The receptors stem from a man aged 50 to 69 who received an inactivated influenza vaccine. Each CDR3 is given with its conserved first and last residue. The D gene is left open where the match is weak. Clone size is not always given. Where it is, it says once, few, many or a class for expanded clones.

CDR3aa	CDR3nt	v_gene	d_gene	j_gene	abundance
CASSFQGSNSPLHF	TGTGCCAGCAGTTTCCAGGGGTCTAATTCACCCCTCCACTTT	TRBV12-3/TRBV12-4	.	TRBJ1-6	few
CASSTSSDEQFF	TGTGCCAGCAGCACGTCTAGCGACGAGCAGTTCTTC	TRBV5-4	.	TRBJ2-1	.
CSAGDSSGGTDTQYF	TGCAGTGCGGGTGACTCTAGCGGGGGCACAGATACGCAGTATTTT	TRBV20-1	TRBD2	TRBJ2-3	.
CASSFGDGRSYEQYF	TGTGCCAGCAGCTTCGGAGACGGACGCTCCTACGAGCAGTACTTC	TRBV7-9	.	TRBJ2-7	few
CSAKRGTYYEQYF	TGCAGTGCGAAAAGGGGGACGTACTACGAGCAGTACTTC	TRBV20-1	.	TRBJ2-7	few
CSAITLTGFGQPQHF	TGCAGTGCTATAACCCTGACAGGGTTTGGGCAGCCCCAGCATTTT	TRBV20-1	TRBD1	TRBJ1-5	.
CSAKRGTGELFF	TGCAGTGCGAAGCGGGGTACCGGGGAGCTGTTTTTT	TRBV20-1	TRBD2	TRBJ2-2	.
CASSSGAGRGYTF	TGCGCCAGCAGCTCTGGGGCTGGTCGCGGCTACACCTTC	TRBV5-1	.	TRBJ1-2	.
CASSKGLAGVVSTRELFF	TGCGCCAGCAGCAAAGGACTAGCGGGGGTAGTTAGCACCAGGGAGCTGTTTTTT	TRBV4-1	TRBD2	TRBJ2-2	.
CASSLGQGMEKLFF	TGTGCCAGCAGCTTAGGACAGGGAATGGAAAAACTGTTTTTT	TRBV7-9	TRBD1	TRBJ1-4	many
CASSPQTGSNQPQHF	TGTGCCAGCAGCCCTCAGACAGGGAGCAATCAGCCCCAGCATTTT	TRBV7-2	TRBD1	TRBJ1-5	few
CASSPRPSGTTGGELFF	TGTGCCAGCTCACCACGTCCTAGCGGGACTACCGGCGGGGAGCTGTTTTTT	TRBV18	TRBD2	TRBJ2-2	many
CASSMTSGMETQYF	TGTGCCAGTAGTATGACTAGCGGGATGGAGACCCAGTACTTC	TRBV19	TRBD2	TRBJ2-5	few
CASSLALRRSVKPESDTQYF	TGTGCCAGCAGCTTAGCCCTTCGGCGGTCAGTGAAGCCCGAGTCAGATACGCAGTATTTT	TRBV7-6	.	TRBJ2-3	many
CASIANRDGSYEQYF	TGTGCCAGCATTGCTAACCGGGACGGATCCTACGAGCAGTACTTC	TRBV25-1	.	TRBJ2-7	.
CASSFTGTGANVLTF	TGTGCCAGCAGTTTCACAGGGACTGGGGCCAACGTCCTGACTTTC	TRBV27	.	TRBJ2-6	.
CASSPGSAATYEQYF	TGTGCCAGCAGCCCCGGTTCGGCAGCAACCTACGAGCAGTACTTC	TRBV7-2	.	TRBJ2-7	.
CSAIHRGGGSYNEQFF	TGCAGTGCTATCCACCGGGGGGGAGGCTCCTACAATGAGCAGTTCTTC	TRBV20-1	TRBD2	TRBJ2-1	.
CASSLYPGQPQHF	TGTGCCAGCAGCCTATATCCGGGACAGCCCCAGCATTTT	TRBV7-2	.	TRBJ1-5	many
CASALGGRHTGELFF	TGCGCCAGCGCCCTGGGGGGAAGGCACACCGGGGAGCTGTTTTTT	TRBV5-1	.	TRBJ2-2	few
CASSLNTDQETQYF	TGCGCCAGCAGCTTGAACACCGACCAAGAGACCCAGTACTTC	TRBV5-1	.	TRBJ2-5	few
CASSFPGTSEKRRKTQYF	TGTGCCAGCAGCTTCCCCGGGACTAGCGAGAAACGGCGAAAGACCCAGTACTTC	TRBV14	TRBD2	TRBJ2-5	many
CAISDGTYRFF	TGTGCCATCAGTGATGGGACATATCGGTTCTTC	TRBV10-3	.	TRBJ2-1	.
CASSLRRDEQYF	TGTGCCAGCAGTTTAAGGAGGGACGAGCAGTACTTC	TRBV12-3/TRBV12-4	.	TRBJ2-7	.
CASSYPGTGGLSEQYF	TGTGCCAGCAGTTACCCCGGGACAGGGGGCCTCTCCGAGCAGTACTTC	TRBV6-5	TRBD1	TRBJ2-7	.
CSASGGAEETQYF	TGCAGTGCTTCAGGGGGCGCGGAGGAGACCCAGTACTTC	TRBV20-1	TRBD1	TRBJ2-5	few
CASSPGLKSDTQYF	TGTGCCAGCAGTCCTGGACTAAAGTCAGATACGCAGTATTTT	TRBV6-1	.	TRBJ2-3	many
CSARRSNQPQHF	TGCAGTGCTCGACGAAGCAATCAGCCCCAGCATTTT	TRBV20-1	.	TRBJ1-5	many
CASAAGGIVNEQFF	TGTGCCAGCGCAGCAGGGGGGATCGTCAATGAGCAGTTCTTC	TRBV2	.	TRBJ2-1	.
CASSYSPTDTQYF	TGTGCCAGCAGTTACTCGCCTACAGATACGCAGTATTTT	TRBV6-5	.	TRBJ2-3	.
CASSREGLAEPDTQYF	TGCGCCAGCAGCCGAGAAGGACTAGCGGAACCAGATACGCAGTATTTT	TRBV4-1	TRBD2	TRBJ2-3	few
CASSLVAVNEKLFF	TGTGCCAGCAGCTTAGTCGCAGTCAATGAAAAACTGTTTTTT	TRBV7-9	.	TRBJ1-4	.
CASSVGSRTDTQYF	TGTGCCAGCAGCGTCGGGAGCCGGACAGATACGCAGTATTTT	TRBV9	.	TRBJ2-3	few
CASSLGGVSTDTQYF	TGCGCCAGCAGCTTGGGCGGGGTTAGCACAGATACGCAGTATTTT	TRBV5-1	.	TRBJ2-3	many
CASSVENPRGGQPQHF	TGTGCCAGCAGTGTTGAAAACCCCAGGGGAGGTCAGCCCCAGCATTTT	TRBV2	.	TRBJ1-5	.
CSVVTSGSYEQYF	TGCAGCGTTGTAACTAGCGGGAGTTACGAGCAGTACTTC	TRBV29-1	TRBD2	TRBJ2-7	.
CASSLSGSVYYEQYF	TGTGCCAGCAGCTTGTCAGGGAGTGTATACTACGAGCAGTACTTC	TRBV5-5	.	TRBJ2-7	few
CASSIHYREPADTQYF	TGTGCCAGTAGTATTCACTATAGGGAGCCAGCAGATACGCAGTATTTT	TRBV19	.	TRBJ2-3	.
CASSSGQGAFNEQYF	TGTGCCAGCAGTTCCGGACAGGGGGCTTTCAACGAGCAGTACTTC	TRBV12-3/TRBV12-4	TRBD1	TRBJ2-7	few
CASSNGGEQYF	TGTGCCAGCAGTAACGGGGGAGAGCAGTACTTC	TRBV6-5	.	TRBJ2-7	.
CASSRRLDRDSWEYGSPLHF	TGTGCCAGCAGCCGCCGACTAGACAGGGATAGTTGGGAATACGGTTCACCCCTCCACTTT	TRBV3-1	TRBD1	TRBJ1-6	many
CAIKERASSSYEQYF	TGTGCCATCAAAGAACGGGCTTCGAGCTCCTACGAGCAGTACTTC	TRBV10-3	.	TRBJ2-7	.
CASSYGGDRRYYEQYF	TGTGCCAGCAGCTATGGAGGGGACAGACGATACTACGAGCAGTACTTC	TRBV7-2	.	TRBJ2-7	few
CASSLRQLLNTEAFF	TGTGCCAGCAGCTTAAGGCAGTTATTGAACACTGAAGCTTTCTTT	TRBV7-9	.	TRBJ1-1	many
CASSLVFDGPGELFF	TGTGCCAGCAGCTTAGTTTTCGACGGTCCCGGGGAGCTGTTTTTT	TRBV7-6	.	TRBJ2-2	.
CSVGTGNYGYTF	TGCAGCGTTGGTACAGGGAACTATGGCTACACCTTC	TRBV29-1	.	TRBJ1-2	few
CASRRGSQNTGELFF	TGCGCCAGCAGACGGGGGAGCCAAAACACCGGGGAGCTGTTTTTT	TRBV5-1	.	TRBJ2-2	few
CASSHLPGLEQFF	TGTGCCAGCAGCCACTTACCGGGACTGGAGCAGTTCTTC	TRBV3-1	.	TRBJ2-1	few
CASSLVRGVTDTQYF	TGCGCCAGCAGCTTGGTGCGGGGAGTCACAGATACGCAGTATTTT	TRBV5-1	.	TRBJ2-3	.
CSVGNYGYTF	TGCAGTGTAGGAAACTATGGCTACACCTTC	TRBV20-1	.	TRBJ1-2	few
CASSSLPWDRGPSYEQYF	TGTGCCAGCAGCTCCCTGCCCTGGGACAGGGGGCCATCCTACGAGCAGTACTTC	TRBV11-2	TRBD1	TRBJ2-7	many
CASSLALGRQETQYF	TGTGCCAGCAGCTTAGCCCTCGGGAGACAAGAGACCCAGTACTTC	TRBV7-2	.	TRBJ2-5	many
CAWSVRSGGTAGELFF	TGTGCCTGGAGTGTAAGAAGCGGGGGGACCGCCGGGGAGCTGTTTTTT	TRBV30	TRBD2	TRBJ2-2	.
CASSQEPGQGAGGYTF	TGCGCCAGCAGCCAGGAACCGGGACAGGGGGCGGGTGGCTACACCTTC	TRBV4-1	TRBD1	TRBJ1-2	few
CASSGTGNYGYTF	TGCGCCAGCAGTGGGACAGGCAACTATGGCTACACCTTC	TRBV5-1	TRBD1	TRBJ1-2	many